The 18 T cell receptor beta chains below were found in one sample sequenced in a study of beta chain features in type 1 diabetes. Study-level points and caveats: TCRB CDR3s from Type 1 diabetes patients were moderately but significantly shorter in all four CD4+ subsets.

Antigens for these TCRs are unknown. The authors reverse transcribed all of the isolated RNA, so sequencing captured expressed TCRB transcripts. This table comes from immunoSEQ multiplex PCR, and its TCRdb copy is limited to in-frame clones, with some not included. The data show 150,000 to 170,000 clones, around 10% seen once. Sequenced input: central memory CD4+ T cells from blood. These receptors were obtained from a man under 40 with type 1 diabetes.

The CDR3 coding sequence is TGTGCCAGCAGCGTAGATCAGGGGGGCTCCTACAATGAGCAGTTCTTC. This gives the protein CASSVDQGGSYNEQFF. The chain combines TRBV9 with TRBJ2-1, with a weak D call TRBD1 (7 bases). Germline assignment: CDR1 SGDLS and CDR2 YYNGEE. The germline V and J ends were trimmed by 0 bases and 0 bases, with 10 bases remaining between them. The CDR3 length is 16 residues.

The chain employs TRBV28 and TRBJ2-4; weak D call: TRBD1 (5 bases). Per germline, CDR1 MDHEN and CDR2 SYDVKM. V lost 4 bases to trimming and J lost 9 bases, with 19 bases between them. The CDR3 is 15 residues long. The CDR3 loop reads CASSSVGQGSSIQYF. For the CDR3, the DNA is TGTGCCAGCAGTTCAGTGGGTCAGGGATCCAGCATTCAGTACTTC. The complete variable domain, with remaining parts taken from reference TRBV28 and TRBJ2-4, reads DVKVTQSSRYLVKRTGEKVFLECVQDMDHENMFWYRQDPGLGLRLIYFSYDVKMKEKGDIPEGYSVSREKKERFSLILESASTNQTSMYLCASSSVGQGSSIQYFGAGTRLSVL.

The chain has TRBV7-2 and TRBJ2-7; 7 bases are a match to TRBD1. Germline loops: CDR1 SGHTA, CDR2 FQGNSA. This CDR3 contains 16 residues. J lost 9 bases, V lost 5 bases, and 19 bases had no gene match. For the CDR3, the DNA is TGTGCCAGCAGCCAAGACAGGGAAAAGACCTCGCAGGGGCAGTACTTC. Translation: CASSQDREKTSQGQYF.

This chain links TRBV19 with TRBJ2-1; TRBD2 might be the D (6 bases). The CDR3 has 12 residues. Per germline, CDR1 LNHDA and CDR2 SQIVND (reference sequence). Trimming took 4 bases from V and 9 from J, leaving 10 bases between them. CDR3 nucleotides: TGTGCCAGTAGTAGAGGACTAACTGAGCAGTTCTTC. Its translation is CASSRGLTEQFF.

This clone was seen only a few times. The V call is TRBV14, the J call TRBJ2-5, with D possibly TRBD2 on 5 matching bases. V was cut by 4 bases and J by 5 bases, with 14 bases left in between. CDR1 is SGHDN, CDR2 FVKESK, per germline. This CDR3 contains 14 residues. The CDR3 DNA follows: TGTGCCAGCAGCCTCCTACCGGGATGGGAGACCCAGTACTTC. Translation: CASSLLPGWETQYF.

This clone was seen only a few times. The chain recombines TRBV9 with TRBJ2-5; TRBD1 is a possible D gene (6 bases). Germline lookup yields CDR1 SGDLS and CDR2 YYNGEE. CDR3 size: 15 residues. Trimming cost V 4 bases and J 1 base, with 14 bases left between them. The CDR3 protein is CASSPKWTAQETQYF. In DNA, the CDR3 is TGTGCCAGCAGCCCGAAATGGACAGCCCAAGAGACCCAGTACTTC.

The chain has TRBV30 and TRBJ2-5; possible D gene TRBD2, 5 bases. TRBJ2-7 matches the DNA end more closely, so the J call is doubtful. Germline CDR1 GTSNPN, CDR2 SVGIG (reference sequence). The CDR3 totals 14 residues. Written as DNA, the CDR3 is TGTGCCTGGAGTGTAGTGGGGAGAAATTACGAGCAGTACTTC. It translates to CAWSVVGRNYEQYF.

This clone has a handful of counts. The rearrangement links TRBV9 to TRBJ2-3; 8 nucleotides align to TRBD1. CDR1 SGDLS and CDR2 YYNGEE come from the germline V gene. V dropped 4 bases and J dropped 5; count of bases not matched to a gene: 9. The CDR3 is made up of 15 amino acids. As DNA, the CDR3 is TGTGCCAGCAGCTCATCGGACAGGGTAATAGATACGCAGTATTTT. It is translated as CASSSSDRVIDTQYF. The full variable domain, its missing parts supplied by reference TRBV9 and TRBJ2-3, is DSGVTQTPKHLITATGQRVTLRCSPRSGDLSVYWYQQSLDQGLQFLIQYYNGEERAKGNILERFSAQQFPDLHSELNLSSLELGDSALYFCASSSSDRVIDTQYFGPGTRLTVL.

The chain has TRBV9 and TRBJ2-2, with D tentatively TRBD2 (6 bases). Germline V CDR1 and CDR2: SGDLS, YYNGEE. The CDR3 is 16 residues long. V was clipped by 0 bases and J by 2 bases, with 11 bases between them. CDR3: CASSVGGSGNTGELFF. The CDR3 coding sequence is TGTGCCAGCAGCGTAGGGGGTAGCGGCAACACCGGGGAGCTGTTTTTT.

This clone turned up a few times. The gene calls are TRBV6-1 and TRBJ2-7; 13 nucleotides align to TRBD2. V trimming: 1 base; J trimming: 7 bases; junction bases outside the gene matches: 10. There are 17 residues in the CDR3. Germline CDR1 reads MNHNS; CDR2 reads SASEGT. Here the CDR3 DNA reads TGTGCCAGCAGTGAAGGAGTCGGGACTAGCGGGACGGGAGAGCAGTACTTC. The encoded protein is CASSEGVGTSGTGEQYF.

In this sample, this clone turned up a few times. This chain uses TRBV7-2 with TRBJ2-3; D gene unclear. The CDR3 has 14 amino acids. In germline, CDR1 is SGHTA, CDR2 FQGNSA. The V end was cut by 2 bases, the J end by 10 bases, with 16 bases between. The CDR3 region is CASSLSPSSVPQYF. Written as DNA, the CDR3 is TGTGCCAGCAGCTTATCTCCCTCTTCAGTTCCGCAGTATTTT. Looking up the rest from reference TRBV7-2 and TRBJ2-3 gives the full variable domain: GAGVSQSPSNKVTEKGKDVELRCDPISGHTALYWYRQSLGQGLEFLIYFQGNSAPDKSGLPSDRFSAERTGGSVSTLTIQRTQQEDSAVYLCASSLSPSSVPQYFGPGTRLTVL.

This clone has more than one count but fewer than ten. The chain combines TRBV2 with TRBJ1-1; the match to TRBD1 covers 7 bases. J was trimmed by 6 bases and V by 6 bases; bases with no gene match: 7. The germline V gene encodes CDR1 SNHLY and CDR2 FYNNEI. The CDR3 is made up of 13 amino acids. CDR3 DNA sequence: TGTGCCAGCAGAGACAGGGAAGTGTCTGAAGCTTTCTTT. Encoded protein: CASRDREVSEAFF.

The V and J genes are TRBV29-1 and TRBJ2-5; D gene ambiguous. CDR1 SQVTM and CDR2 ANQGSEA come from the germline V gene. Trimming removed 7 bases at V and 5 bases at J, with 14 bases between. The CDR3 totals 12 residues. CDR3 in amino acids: CSGYKGDETQYF. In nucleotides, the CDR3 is TGCAGCGGCTATAAAGGAGACGAGACCCAGTACTTC.

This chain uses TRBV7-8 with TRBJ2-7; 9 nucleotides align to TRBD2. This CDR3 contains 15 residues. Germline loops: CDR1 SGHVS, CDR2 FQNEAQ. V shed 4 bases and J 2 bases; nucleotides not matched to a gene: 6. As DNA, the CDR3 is TGTGCCAGCAGCTCCGGACTAGCGAGAACCTACGAGCAGTACTTC. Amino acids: CASSSGLARTYEQYF.

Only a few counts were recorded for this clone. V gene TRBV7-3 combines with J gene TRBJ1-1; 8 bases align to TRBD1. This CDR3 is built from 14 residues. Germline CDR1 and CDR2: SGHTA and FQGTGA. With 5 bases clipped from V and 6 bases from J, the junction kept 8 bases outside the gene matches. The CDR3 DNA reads TGTGCCAGCAGCCTGATACAGGGGGGCCCTGAAGCTTTCTTT. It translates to CASSLIQGGPEAFF.

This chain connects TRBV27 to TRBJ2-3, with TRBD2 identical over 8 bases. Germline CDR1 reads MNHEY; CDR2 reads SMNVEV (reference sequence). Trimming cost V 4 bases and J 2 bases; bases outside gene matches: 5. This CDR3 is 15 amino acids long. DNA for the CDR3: TGTGCCAGCAGTTCATCAGCGGGAGTCACAGATACGCAGTATTTT. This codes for CASSSSAGVTDTQYF.

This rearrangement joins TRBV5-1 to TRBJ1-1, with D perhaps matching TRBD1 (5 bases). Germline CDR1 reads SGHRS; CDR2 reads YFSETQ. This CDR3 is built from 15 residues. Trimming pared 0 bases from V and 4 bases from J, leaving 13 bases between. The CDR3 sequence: CASSLANGGSTEAFF. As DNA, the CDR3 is TGCGCCAGCAGCTTGGCCAACGGGGGGTCCACTGAAGCTTTCTTT.

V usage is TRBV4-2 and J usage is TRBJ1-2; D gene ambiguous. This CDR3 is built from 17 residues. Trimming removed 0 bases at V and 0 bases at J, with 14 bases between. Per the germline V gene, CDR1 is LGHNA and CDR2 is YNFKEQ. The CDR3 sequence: CASSQDPGGNSNYGYTF. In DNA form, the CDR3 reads TGTGCCAGCAGCCAAGATCCGGGAGGCAACTCTAACTATGGCTACACCTTC.